The source of this T cell receptor beta chain is a study of cytomegalovirus exposure and HLA in healthy donors (dated by TCRdb to 2016 to 2017). At the level of the whole study: An earlier analysis of several hundred of the donors reported 250 to 300 Gb of sequence data and 95 million to 140 million unique TCR beta sequences obtained from roughly 170 million T cells. Typing coverage varied by locus: 629-630 donors for A, B, C, DRB1 and DQB1; 500 to 550 for DQA1; over 600 for DPA1; approximately 470 for DPB1. In addition to the first cohort of 666 subjects, a separate validation cohort of about 120 different subjects was used. Four or five DR-DQ haplotypes were handled as single units for association and clustering because linkage in the cohort was strong. The T cell repertoires of 666 subjects were profiled by immunosequencing and related to cytomegalovirus serostatus. The later analysis used no new phenotypic data to find candidate immune exposures, relying instead on TCR beta sequences and their occurrence across donors. The study aimed to test whether signatures of past pathogen exposure could be identified by cataloging public T cell receptors. Among some 410 genotyped donors of the cohort, an average of around 240,000 unique TCR beta nucleotide sequences were sequenced per donor, about a sixth of them non-productive. HLA typing covered class I and class II loci at four-digit resolution. Alongside the repertoire data, information on donor age, sex, ethnicity and CMV serostatus was compiled. In an earlier analysis of roughly 580 of the donors, high-throughput TCR beta sequencing was used to judge whether each TCR beta V gene segment behaved as functional or pseudogenic. All discovery cohort repertoires had been generated using a single sequencing platform. Genome-wide SNP genotypes for about 65% of the roughly 670 donors were used in a later genetic analysis, which treated that subset as a discovery cohort. The genetic ancestry cluster associated with self-reported Caucasian donors included over 80% of the 350 to 500 genotyped donors. To study patterns of TCR occurrence, a later analysis re-analyzed previously published TCR beta repertoires from under 750 donors and added high-resolution HLA genotyping. About 330 gigabases of sequencing data and around 90 million unique TCR sequences made up an early release that covered roughly 670 HLA-typed donors. High-throughput TCR immunosequencing, statistical association of individual TCRs with disease status, and machine learning were combined to predict cytomegalovirus infection status. Broad study findings and their caveats: An earlier analysis of some 590 of the donors showed that most TCR beta V segments appeared in productive rearrangements either about 87% or about 30% of the time, which broadly matched IMGT annotations. In a later analysis, TCR association rates were found to vary across HLA loci, with the most associated TCRs seen for DRB1 alleles and the fewest for HLA-C alleles. For the cohort, immune exposure information was limited to CMV serostatus. A cluster of highly shared sequence variants was judged likely to represent a technical artifact of the sequencing pipeline. In a later analysis, several top co-occurrence clusters were reported to appear linked to parvovirus B19, influenza, CMV and Epstein-Barr virus. The classifier was reported to diagnose cytomegalovirus status with high specificity and sensitivity in both the original and validation cohorts. According to the authors, the approach could potentially be generalized to other disease states and immunological phenotypes. Because HLA typing was missing for some donors at each locus, association tests included only the typed subset. V-gene and J-gene trimming of TCR beta chains was associated with a missense DCLRE1C variant in a later genetic analysis, and the association was replicated in an independent cohort. A further reported finding was that TCR beta sequences accurately predicted the HLA-A and HLA-B alleles for most subjects in the first cohort. The study listed 170 or so TCR beta chains as associated with cytomegalovirus. Correlated functional status among segregating V segments might reflect linkage disequilibrium, but an unknown experimental factor could not be ruled out. Roughly uniform sequencing depth across donors was assumed in presence/absence analyses, although this assumption may not hold. A later analysis associated 17,000 or so TCR beta sequences with specific HLA alleles at a false discovery rate of 0.05. Only TCR beta chains were sequenced in this cohort, and the absence of alpha or paired-chain data limited detectable features. A few of the identified cytomegalovirus-associated TCR beta chains were confirmed in vitro to be specific for cytomegalovirus antigens. Some IMGT-functional V segments, including TRBV6-2 and TRBV6-3, could not be told apart with the 87-base-pair reads, so those segments were excluded. Most TCR sequences were seen in very few donors, while some public TCRs were found in many individuals. In a later analysis, HLA-associated TCR beta chains showed more clonal expansion and lower generation probabilities than non-associated chains that were equally common. A later genetic analysis reported fewer N-insertions in productive TCRs among donors in an Asian-associated ancestry cluster than the 666-donor mean. When HLA alleles, especially DR and DQ, strongly co-occurred, TCR associations were difficult to assign to individual alleles. According to a later analysis, most CMV-associated TCR beta chains appeared to be HLA-restricted, and the HLA associations seemed to be driven largely by CMV exposure. The earlier analysis of 587 of the donors excluded fewer than 20 rarely observed V segments, including chromosome 9 orphons, because counts were too low.

The library relied on the immunoSEQ multiplex PCR assay. For the multiplex PCR, a mixture combining 60 forward primers for TCR Vbeta segments and 13 reverse primers for TCR Jbeta segments was used. Amplification of the CDR3 region of rearranged TCR beta genes was performed with a multiplex PCR assay on genomic DNA. The Illumina HiSeq System was used to sequence the amplified TCR beta libraries as 87-base-pair reads. Regarding the original processing steps: Across the 700 or so repertoires, a later analysis counted 80 million or so unique TCR beta chains, some 11 million of which were shared by at least two donors. A nearest-neighbor algorithm error-corrected the raw reads and collapsed the reads into unique sequences, merging closely related sequences to remove PCR and sequencing errors. CDR3 sequences were aligned to IMGT reference sequences to assign V, D and J gene segments. For a sequence to be retained, at least a six-nucleotide match to both a V gene segment and a J gene segment was required. Rearrangements were called productive when the CDR3 lacked stop codons and stayed in frame with V and J; all others were non-productive. CDR3 was defined according to IMGT convention as the region running from the second conserved V-encoded cysteine to the conserved J-encoded phenylalanine. The earlier analysis of around 640 of the donors excluded sequences that lacked an unambiguous match to a single V gene segment. An earlier analysis of 550 to 650 of the donors classified V segments as functional when productive rearrangements were above 56.7% and as segregating when the standard deviation between donors was above 5%. A statistical classification framework was built to diagnose cytomegalovirus status from the catalog of TCR beta chain sequences. V and J gene assignment, in a later analysis, came from comparing TCR nucleotide sequences with IMGT/GENE-DB human TR gene sequences. A later analysis assigned CDR3 sequences and most-parsimonious VDJ recombination scenarios with the TCRdist pipeline. In a later analysis, every TCR beta chain was defined by the combination of its CDR3 amino acid sequence and its V-gene family, and reads without a unique V-gene family were dropped. To address suspected cross-contamination and a sequencing artifact, a later analysis removed a few hundred highly shared, low-generation-probability nucleotide sequences. In a later analysis, a clonal expansion index was calculated for each public chain from normalized within-repertoire ranks of inferred template counts. In a later analysis, generation probabilities were computed with a VDJ recombination model fitted to out-of-frame rearrangements, and the resulting probabilities were checked against IGoR. Hypergeometric tests were used in a later analysis to score TCR-TCR, TCR-HLA and TCR-CMV co-occurrence, with a repertoire-size bias correction applied to the TCR pairs. A later analysis estimated false discovery rates by permuting HLA or CMV assignments 20 times. A later analysis grouped co-occurring TCRs with DBSCAN, adding TCRdist sequence similarity when clustering within HLA-allele-positive subsets. Repertoires with fewer than 30,000 or more than 120,000 public chains, plus five repertoires with anomalous nucleotide sharing, were excluded from co-occurrence clustering. Not all clones reach the TCRdb copy of this immuneACCESS table, which keeps in-frame sequences only. Checked studies attribute under half of the gap to unresolved V genes and leave the rest unexplained. That table gives V, J and clone size, and the DNA gave D and trimming. For this sample there are roughly 52,000 clones; around three fifths appear just once. The ten largest clones represent 12% of the sample.

The cohort comprised 710 or so healthy bone marrow donors. At the time of sampling, every cohort member was nominally healthy, though immune exposures that went unrecorded were likely present. CMV serostatus was recorded as positive for roughly 290 and negative for about 55% of the roughly 670 cohort members, whereas no CMV serostatus was recorded for the donor in question. A peripheral blood sample was collected from each donor, and TCR beta sequencing was performed on peripheral blood mononuclear cells. The Qiagen DNeasy Blood Extraction Kit was used to extract genomic DNA from the blood cell samples. Trimming takes 1 base from V and 7 bases from J, and the germline ends sit 10 bases apart. There are 13 amino acids in the CDR3, from cysteine to phenylalanine inclusive. Only the CDR3 DNA stays, 39 bases, in frame from base 1. From the germline V gene, CDR1 is KGHSH and CDR2 is LQKENI. This clone appeared a single time. The target of this receptor is not known. Per-base qualities were not stored, and no clone one base away is much larger.

The chain links TRBV18 with TRBJ1-1, with a tentative D gene TRBD1 over 6 matching bases. This receptor was taken from a human donor in good health. Sequenced input: PBMCs. The bases read TGTGCCAGCTCACCACAGGGGGGGAGTGAAGCTTTCTTT. This codes for CASSPQGGSEAFF. The variable domain in full, with residues beyond the CDR3 obtained from the reference TRBV18 and TRBJ1-1 genes, is NAGVMQNPRHLVRRRGQEARLRCSPMKGHSHVYWYRQLPEEGLKFMVYLQKENIIDESGMPKERFSAEFPKEGPSILRIQQVVRGDSAAYFCASSPQGGSEAFFGQGTRLTVV.